The clone carrying this T cell receptor beta chain was found many times. Its target is not known. Construction of TCR beta libraries relied on iRepertoire HTBI primers and on Arm-PCR targeting CDR3 regions. TCRdb independently ran MiXCR on the multiplex PCR reads; one entry per CDR3 protein. The table records 200,000 to 250,000 distinct CDR3 sequences, around 16% of them present only once. The sample is drawn from a study of regulatory T cells in long-lasting Graves disease. Study-level results: Thyroid tissue went unstudied; only peripheral blood was examined. Among persistent patients, a larger number of public clonotypes were shared (about 2,800) than among newly diagnosed patients (about 1,000).

Time point denoted: newly diagnosed GD, antithyroid drugs for less than 3 months. RNA isolated from PBMCs was used to make the TCR library. A volume of approximately 10 milliliters of peripheral blood was collected in EDTA tubes. The ends were cut back, 4 bases at V and 8 bases at J, with 11 bases in the middle. The CDR3 sequence is 12 residues long. The gene calls are TRBV12-3 or TRBV12-4 and TRBJ1-1; TRBD1 is a possible D gene (6 bases). This material consisted of peripheral blood mononuclear cells (PBMCs), taken at new diagnosis, from a patient treated with antithyroid drugs. The source of this sequence is a female donor with Graves disease. The CDR3 region is CASSSPDREAFF. DNA of the CDR3: TGTGCCAGCAGTTCCCCAGACAGGGAAGCTTTCTTT.